This T cell receptor beta chain derives from a study of cytomegalovirus exposure and HLA in healthy donors. Comments on this clone: Its antigen remains unknown.

The study's findings and limits: Apparent HLA restriction characterized most CMV-associated TCR beta chains in a later analysis. Some TCR beta chains (roughly 150 of them) were listed as cytomegalovirus-associated. Later analysis identified over 15,000 TCR beta sequences associated with HLA alleles, using a false discovery rate threshold of 0.05.

PCR involved 60 Vbeta and 13 Jbeta primers. TCRdb keeps only in-frame clones here, not all; method: immunoSEQ multiplex PCR. The data show approximately 150,000 clones, around four fifths seen once. This CDR3 spans 13 amino acids. Germline assignment: CDR1 MDHEN and CDR2 SYDVKM. The junction had 3 bases not matched to a gene; V was cut back by 5 bases and J by 2 bases. The receptor comes from a young man in good health and CMV-seropositive. The V gene is TRBV28, the J gene TRBJ2-7; 7 bases map to TRBD1. Sample: PBMCs. The CDR3 coding sequence is TGTGCCAGCAGTCGGGACAGTCCCTACGAGCAGTACTTC. Translating it yields CASSRDSPYEQYF. Full variable domain (missing parts from reference TRBV28 and TRBJ2-7): DVKVTQSSRYLVKRTGEKVFLECVQDMDHENMFWYRQDPGLGLRLIYFSYDVKMKEKGDIPEGYSVSREKKERFSLILESASTNQTSMYLCASSRDSPYEQYFGPGTRLTVT.